The 2 T cell receptor beta chains given below trace back to one sample, sequenced in a study of cytomegalovirus exposure and HLA in healthy donors. PCR amplification relied on 60 Vbeta primers (plus 13 Jbeta primers). The protocol was immunoSEQ multiplex PCR, while the TCRdb copy is restricted to in-frame clones and leaves out a portion. The table has under 200,000 clones, roughly 80% seen once. The material sequenced was PBMCs. These TCRs come from a man in his forties in good health and CMV-seropositive.

The chain recombines TRBV23-1 with TRBJ2-5; TRBD1 agrees at 8 bases. The J call is in doubt because the DNA end fits TRBJ2-7 better. TRBV23-1 is noted as an ORF with a role that remains uncertain. The CDR3 runs 15 residues. The CDR3 sequence is CASSQFRDRSYEQYF. CDR3 DNA sequence: TGCGCCAGCAGTCAATTCCGGGACAGGTCCTACGAGCAGTACTTC.

This clone was picked up a small number of times. The V gene is TRBV5-3, the J gene TRBJ1-2; D call uncertain. TRBV5-3 is labeled an ORF, and its function is uncertain. This CDR3 has 12 residues. Deletions cut 3 bases from V and 4 bases from J, with 7 bases between. The CDR3: CARSSRLYGYTF. The CDR3 DNA is TGTGCCAGAAGCTCAAGACTCTATGGCTACACCTTC.